Shown below are 13 T cell receptor beta chains from a single sample sequenced in a study of blood T cell repertoires in COVID-19. TCRdb keeps only in-frame clones here, not all; method: immunoSEQ multiplex PCR. The sample includes around 150,000 clones, around nine tenths seen only once; the top ten take around 10%. Sequences were obtained from peripheral blood. The receptors originated from a woman between 65 and 79 years old with COVID-19, enrolled during active disease.

V usage is TRBV28 and J usage is TRBJ2-1; TRBD2 agrees at 8 bases. V shed 7 bases, J shed 6 bases, and the junction held 11 bases outside the gene matches. There are 15 residues in the CDR3. Germline V CDR1 and CDR2: MDHEN, SYDVKM. In DNA form, the CDR3 reads TGTGCCAGCACAAACGGGGGGGGCCGCGGCAATGAGCAGTTCTTC. Translated, it gives CASTNGGGRGNEQFF.

The chain combines TRBV10-1 with TRBJ2-7; D is undetermined. The V gene lost 7 bases and the J gene lost 7 bases, with 8 bases spanning the gap. Germline V gives CDR1 WNHNN, CDR2 SYGVQD (reference sequence). The CDR3 has 10 residues. CDR3 protein: CASTHSEQYF. CDR3 bases: TGCGCCAGCACCCACTCTGAGCAGTACTTC.

This sequence joins TRBV5-4 and TRBJ2-5; 8 nucleotides agree with TRBD1. The germline gives CDR1 SGHNT, CDR2 YYREEE (reference sequence). This CDR3 contains 16 residues. J gave up 5 bases and V 3 bases, and 12 bases lay outside the gene matches. The CDR3 loop is CASSSTSGGPAETQYF. DNA for the CDR3: TGTGCCAGCAGCTCAACCTCAGGGGGCCCGGCGGAGACCCAGTACTTC.

The chain combines TRBV30 with TRBJ1-3; D perhaps matches TRBD1 (5 bases). Germline values: CDR1 GTSNPN, CDR2 SVGIG (reference sequence). The CDR3 sequence is 16 residues long. V was cut by 1 base and J by 3 bases, with 16 bases left in between. Here the CDR3 DNA reads TGTGCCTGGAGTGATCTCGCAGGGAATATTGGAAACACCATATATTTT. This gives the protein CAWSDLAGNIGNTIYF.

This chain joins TRBV7-2 and TRBJ2-1; 7 bases map to TRBD2. CDR1 SGHTA and CDR2 FQGNSA come from the germline V gene. The CDR3 spans 18 residues. V trimming: 0 bases; J trimming: 8 bases; junction bases outside the gene matches: 16. The CDR3 reads CASSLAAISGLGFDEQFF. The DNA of the CDR3 is TGTGCCAGCAGCTTAGCGGCAATCTCCGGACTAGGGTTCGATGAGCAGTTCTTC.

The CDR3 is CASSLELTVNEQFF. Written as DNA, the CDR3 is TGTGCCAGCAGCTTAGAACTAACCGTCAATGAGCAGTTCTTC. The rearrangement links TRBV11-2 to TRBJ2-1; D is uncertain. The CDR3 extends over 14 amino acids. Trimming took 0 bases from V and 6 from J, leaving 9 bases between them. The germline CDR1 and CDR2 sequences are SGHAT and FQNNGV.

V gene TRBV6-5 combines with J gene TRBJ2-3, with 7 bases aligning to TRBD1. Germline V gene sequence: CDR1 MNHEY, CDR2 SVGAGI. After removal of 0 bases from V and 1 base from J, the junction contained 4 bases not matched to a gene. This CDR3 comprises 16 residues. CDR3 coding DNA: TGTGCCAGCAGTTACTCGAGGGGGCGCGGCACAGATACGCAGTATTTT. Amino acid sequence: CASSYSRGRGTDTQYF.

The rearrangement uses TRBV7-9 and TRBJ1-4; 10 bases are shared with TRBD1. This CDR3 is 15 amino acids long. Germline V gives CDR1 SEHNR, CDR2 FQNEAQ (reference sequence). With V trimmed by 5 bases and J by 5 bases, 5 bases remained unmatched. Here the CDR3 reads CASSLRTGGNEKLFF. In nucleotides, the CDR3 is TGTGCCAGCAGCCTGAGGACAGGGGGAAATGAAAAACTGTTTTTT.

The chain employs TRBV18 and TRBJ2-7, with D perhaps matching TRBD2 (5 bases). This CDR3 spans 15 amino acids. Looked up from germline, CDR1 is KGHSH and CDR2 is LQKENI. V was pared by 3 bases and J by 3 bases, with 15 bases between. Written as DNA, the CDR3 is TGTGCCAGCTCACCTGCTAGCATGCACTACTACGAGCAGTACTTC. Protein sequence: CASSPASMHYYEQYF.

The chain has TRBV5-1 and TRBJ1-4; 8 positions agree with TRBD1. Germline V CDR1 and CDR2: SGHRS, YFSETQ. Trimming removed 4 bases from V and 3 bases from J; junction bases left unmatched: 2. The CDR3 runs to 14 residues. CDR3 sequence reads: CASSLGQANEKLFF. In nucleotides, the CDR3 is TGCGCCAGCAGCCTGGGACAGGCTAATGAAAAACTGTTTTTT.

The chain employs TRBV27 and TRBJ1-1, with no clear D. Germline CDR1 reads MNHEY; CDR2 reads SMNVEV (reference sequence). V lost 3 bases and J 0 bases, leaving 8 bases between the germline ends. The CDR3 loop spans 14 amino acids. The CDR3 DNA sequence: TGTGCCAGCAGTTTTTCGGGGATGAACACTGAAGCTTTCTTT. The encoded protein is CASSFSGMNTEAFF.

The genes are TRBV6-5 and TRBJ2-7, with TRBD1 identical over 9 bases. The germline V gene has CDR1 MNHEY and CDR2 SVGAGI. This CDR3 region has 14 residues. Germline trimming cut 6 bases from V and 5 bases from J; bases unmatched to any gene: 8. CDR3 residues: CASRPGQGFNEQYF. The CDR3 DNA sequence: TGTGCCAGCAGGCCGGGACAGGGTTTCAACGAGCAGTACTTC.

The chain employs TRBV18 and TRBJ2-3; 11 nucleotides match TRBD1. This CDR3 has 16 amino acids. The junction had 5 bases not matched to a gene; V was cut back by 2 bases and J by 4 bases. CDR1 and CDR2 (germline): KGHSH, LQKENI. The CDR3 region has the DNA TGTGCCAGCTCACCAACAAGGACAGGGGGCGCAGATACGCAGTATTTT. It specifies CASSPTRTGGADTQYF.